The 20 T cell receptor beta chains listed next were all sequenced from one sample in a study of cytomegalovirus exposure and HLA in healthy donors. Primers for the PCR totalled 60 Vbeta and 13 Jbeta. Only in-frame clones appear in the TCRdb table, and some are missing; sequencing was by immunoSEQ multiplex PCR. Of about 20,000 clones listed, 65% to 85% are singletons. What was sequenced was PBMCs. All receptors derive from a man aged 55-75 years in good health and CMV-seronegative.

V gene TRBV6-1 combines with J gene TRBJ2-1, with TRBD2 identical over 9 bases. Trimming removed 7 bases from V and 6 bases from J; junction bases left unmatched: 4. The CDR3 loop spans 13 amino acids. The germline V gene has CDR1 MNHNS and CDR2 SASEGT. The CDR3 DNA is TGTGCCAGCAAGGCGGGAGGGTTCAATGAGCAGTTCTTC. This gives the protein CASKAGGFNEQFF.

The genes are TRBV6-5 and TRBJ2-7; 9 bases fit TRBD1. The germline V gene has CDR1 MNHEY and CDR2 SVGAGI. V was pared by 6 bases and J by 6 bases, with 12 bases of the junction left unmatched. The CDR3 is 15 residues long. CDR3 DNA sequence: TGTGCCAGCAGACTCCACCGGGACAGGGCTGTCGAGCAGTACTTC. Translation gives CASRLHRDRAVEQYF.

The chain has TRBV5-1 and TRBJ2-1; D is perhaps TRBD1 (6 bases). The CDR3 has 14 residues. Germline V gene data show CDR1 as SGHRS and CDR2 as YFSETQ. Trimming removed 4 bases from V and 2 bases from J, with 10 bases in between. The CDR3 bases are TGCGCCAGCAGCCTAGGACAGACCTACAATGAGCAGTTCTTC. It translates to CASSLGQTYNEQFF.

CDR3: CASRGDETQYF. CDR3 bases: TGTGCCAGCAGAGGGGATGAGACCCAGTACTTC. J is TRBJ2-5 and V is TRBV2; tentatively, D is TRBD1 (5 bases). Trimming cost V 6 bases and J 5 bases, with 7 bases left between them. CDR1 and CDR2 from the germline V gene are SNHLY and FYNNEI. The length of the CDR3 is 11 residues.

V is TRBV2 and J is TRBJ2-7; 8 bases are a match to TRBD1. This CDR3 is 14 amino acids long. With V trimmed by 6 bases and J by 4 bases, 8 bases remained unmatched. The germline V gene encodes CDR1 SNHLY and CDR2 FYNNEI. In nucleotides, the CDR3 is TGTGCCAGCAGAGCGACAGGGGTCGCGTACGAGCAGTACTTC. It is translated as CASRATGVAYEQYF.

The chain uses TRBV7-9 and TRBJ2-7; a weak D match, TRBD2 (5 bases). CDR3 size: 17 residues. Trimming shortened V by 8 bases and J by 9 bases, and 32 bases separated the two germline ends. CDR1 is SEHNR and CDR2 is FQNEAQ in the germline V gene (reference sequence). The CDR3 region is CASRLGRAEAYGLGQYF. Written as DNA, the CDR3 is TGTGCCAGCCGCCTAGGGAGAGCAGAGGCTTACGGCTTGGGGCAGTACTTC.

CDR3 region: CASSLTWGPGYEQYF. CDR3 coding DNA: TGCGCCAGCAGCTTGACCTGGGGCCCGGGTTACGAGCAGTACTTC. V gene TRBV5-1 combines with J gene TRBJ2-7; perhaps TRBD1 as D (5 bases). V lost 1 base, J lost 4 bases, and 15 bases lay in between. This CDR3 is 15 amino acids long. Germline CDR1 and CDR2: SGHRS and YFSETQ.

This sequence joins TRBV7-9 and TRBJ2-5, with 7 bases lining up with TRBD2. CDR1 and CDR2 from the germline V gene are SEHNR and FQNEAQ (reference sequence). The junction had 4 bases not matched to a gene; V was cut back by 1 base and J by 5 bases. The CDR3 has 14 amino acids. The CDR3 protein is CASSLGVGGETQYF. CDR3 DNA sequence: TGTGCCAGCAGCTTAGGTGTCGGGGGGGAGACCCAGTACTTC. Supplemented by reference TRBV7-9 and TRBJ2-5, the full variable domain reads DTGVSQNPRHKITKRGQNVTFRCDPISEHNRLYWYRQTLGQGPEFLTYFQNEAQLEKSRLLSDRFSAERPKGSFSTLEIQRTEQGDSAMYLCASSLGVGGETQYFGPGTRLLVL.

The chain is built from TRBV28 and TRBJ1-5; a possible D gene is TRBD1 (6 bases). Germline CDR1 and CDR2: MDHEN and SYDVKM. V was trimmed by 4 bases and J by 7 bases, leaving 26 bases between them. This CDR3 is built from 18 residues. CDR3 in DNA: TGTGCCAGCAGTTCCCCCCCAGGGGCTCAATTAGTAGGGCAGCCCCAGCATTTT. Protein: CASSSPPGAQLVGQPQHF.

This clone turned up a few times. The chain links TRBV5-1 to TRBJ2-7, with TRBD2 as a possible D gene (6 bases). The CDR3 extends over 13 amino acids. Germline loops: CDR1 SGHRS, CDR2 YFSETQ. Trimming stripped 3 bases from V and 3 bases from J, with 10 bases between. CDR3 DNA sequence: TGCGCCAGCAGCTGGGGAGGTAACTACGAGCAGTACTTC. Translation gives CASSWGGNYEQYF.

The V call is TRBV5-1, the J call TRBJ1-4; D perhaps matches TRBD1 (6 bases). This CDR3 has 16 residues. Trimming took 4 bases from V and 6 from J, leaving 19 bases between them. Germline V gene lookup returns CDR1 SGHRS and CDR2 YFSETQ. As DNA, the CDR3 is TGCGCCAGCAGCCCCGGACAGTTCCGACGGGATGAAAAACTGTTTTTT. It encodes CASSPGQFRRDEKLFF.

This chain links TRBV15 with TRBJ2-3; D is unresolved. Looked up from germline, CDR1 is LNHNV and CDR2 is YYDKDF (reference sequence). The CDR3 is 16 amino acids. Trimming removed 2 bases at V and 6 bases at J, with 18 bases between. CDR3 sequence reads: CATSRKGYSSSDTQYF. The CDR3 nucleotides read TGTGCCACCAGCAGAAAAGGCTACAGCTCATCTGATACGCAGTATTTT.

J is TRBJ2-2 and V is TRBV14, with D possibly matching TRBD2 (5 bases). V was pared by 4 bases and J by 6 bases, with 15 bases between. Germline assignment: CDR1 SGHDN and CDR2 FVKESK. The CDR3 runs to 15 residues. The CDR3 nucleotides read TGTGCCAGCAGCCCTCGGAGGTTGCGCGCCGGGGAGCTGTTTTTT. This translates into CASSPRRLRAGELFF.

Concerning this clone itself: This specimen includes other DNA sequences encoding the same CDR3. CDR3 loop: CASSHGTSGIQYF. The CDR3 DNA reads TGTGCCAGCAGCCACGGGACTAGCGGCATTCAGTACTTC. V usage is TRBV7-9 and J usage is TRBJ2-4, with TRBD2 identical over 11 bases. CDR1 is SEHNR, CDR2 FQNEAQ, per germline (reference sequence). V lost 5 bases to trimming and J lost 9 bases; unmatched junction nucleotides: 3. The CDR3 spans 13 residues.

CDR3: CAWSVNSRHGYTF. In nucleotides, the CDR3 is TGTGCCTGGAGTGTGAACAGCCGACATGGCTACACCTTC. The chain links TRBV30 to TRBJ1-2; D gene uncertain. Trimming took 0 bases from V and 6 from J, leaving 11 bases between them. Germline assignment: CDR1 GTSNPN and CDR2 SVGIG (reference sequence). The CDR3 consists of 13 residues. The variable domain in full, completed from reference TRBV30 and TRBJ1-2, reads SQTIHQWPATLVQPVGSPLSLECTVEGTSNPNLYWYRQAAGRGLQLLFYSVGIGQISSEVPQNLSASRPQDRQFILSSKKLLLSDSGFYLCAWSVNSRHGYTFGSGTRLTVV.

This clone was observed a few times. The V gene is TRBV5-4, the J gene TRBJ2-1; 8 positions match TRBD2. The CDR3 is 12 residues long. Germline V gene sequence: CDR1 SGHNT, CDR2 YYREEE (reference sequence). V shed 7 bases, J shed 9 bases, and the junction held 6 bases outside the gene matches. The CDR3, as DNA: TGTGCCAGCCCGCGGGGGGATGGTGAGCAGTTCTTC. This translates into CASPRGDGEQFF. The complete variable domain, with remaining parts taken from reference TRBV5-4 and TRBJ2-1, reads ETGVTQSPTHLIKTRGQQVTLRCSSQSGHNTVSWYQQALGQGPQFIFQYYREEENGRGNFPPRFSGLQFPNYSSELNVNALELDDSALYLCASPRGDGEQFFGPGTRLTVL.

The chain is built from TRBV5-1 and TRBJ2-3; TRBD2 matches 11 bases. Trimming cost V 2 bases and J 2 bases; bases outside gene matches: 7. The CDR3 has 17 amino acids. Germline CDR1 SGHRS, CDR2 YFSETQ. For the CDR3, the DNA is TGCGCCAGCAGCTTCCGGATAGCGGGGGGGGCCACAGATACGCAGTATTTT. It is translated as CASSFRIAGGATDTQYF.

CDR3 sequence: CASSIKGANTGELFF. In DNA form, the CDR3 reads TGTGCCAGTAGTATCAAGGGGGCGAACACCGGGGAGCTGTTTTTT. V gene TRBV19 combines with J gene TRBJ2-2; D might be TRBD1 (6 bases). The CDR3 totals 15 residues. V was cut by 3 bases and J by 0 bases, with 8 bases left in between. Germline CDR1 reads LNHDA; CDR2 reads SQIVND (reference sequence). The full variable domain, with the rest looked up from reference TRBV19 and TRBJ2-2, is DGGITQSPKYLFRKEGQNVTLSCEQNLNHDAMYWYRQDPGQGLRLIYYSQIVNDFQKGDIAEGYSVSREKKESFPLTVTSAQKNPTAFYLCASSIKGANTGELFFGEGSRLTVL.

The chain combines TRBV5-6 with TRBJ2-5; 11 nucleotides match TRBD2. With the DNA end fitting TRBJ2-7 better, the J assignment may be wrong. The CDR3 has 17 residues. The germline gives CDR1 SGHDT, CDR2 YYEEEE. The CDR3 DNA sequence: TGTGCCAGCAGCCACGACGTGACTAGCGGGACTTCCTACGAGCAGTACTTC. Amino acid sequence: CASSHDVTSGTSYEQYF.

The chain employs TRBV28 and TRBJ1-2; possible D gene TRBD1, 5 bases. Trimming cost V 5 bases and J 11 bases, with 12 bases left between them. This CDR3 spans 11 amino acids. Germline loops: CDR1 MDHEN, CDR2 SYDVKM. The CDR3 DNA reads as TGTGCCAGCAGTGACAGAGTCGGGTACACCTTC. Its translation: CASSDRVGYTF.